Sequencing of this T cell receptor beta chain was carried out in a study of T cell clones after liver transplantation. Study details: TCRbeta sequencing after a pre-transplant mixed lymphocyte reaction identified graft-donor-reactive clones, later tracked in post-transplant blood. Tolerance: complete withdrawal held at least one year, liver enzymes staying within twice normal. Study observations and caveats: Circulating graft-donor-reactive CD4 TCRbeta sequences fell significantly post-transplant in most of the 8 subjects. These preliminary findings come from unstandardized post-transplant sampling times.

CDR1 is SGHRS and CDR2 is YFSETQ in the germline V gene. The CDR3 covers 14 residues. The ends were cut back, 4 bases at V and 3 bases at J, with 14 bases in the middle. A remark on this clone: What it binds is unknown.

Clones were read by immunoSEQ multiplex PCR, and TCRdb kept only the in-frame ones, dropping some. The data show under 150,000 clones, 90% seen once. Sequenced material: CD4+ T cells from blood, taken 12 months after liver transplant. V usage is TRBV5-1 and J usage is TRBJ2-7, with D possibly matching TRBD2 (6 bases). The sequence was obtained from a human patient who received a liver transplant. Certain T cells may be donor cells from the graft. CDR3 protein: CASSPRGGYYEQYF. CDR3 DNA sequence: TGCGCCAGCAGCCCGCGGGGTGGGTACTACGAGCAGTACTTC.